Described below is a single T cell receptor (beta chain) sequence and its context. This sample stems from a study of technical replicates of blood from several donors. Measured with immunoSEQ multiplex PCR; TCRdb has only the in-frame clones, and not every one. The table lists 75,000 to 100,000 clones, 85% to 95% of them singletons. The V and J ends lost 0 bases and 3 bases respectively, with 9 bases between them. The CDR3 spans 15 residues. Germline lookup yields CDR1 SGHRS and CDR2 YFSETQ. The receptor's source is a human donor in good health. Sequenced input: T cells isolated from PBMCs. V gene TRBV5-1 combines with J gene TRBJ2-2; possible D gene TRBD1, 5 bases. Here the CDR3 DNA reads TGCGCCAGCAGCTTGGGGGGCTCGGACACCGGGGAGCTGTTTTTT. This gives the protein CASSLGGSDTGELFF.